This T cell receptor (beta chain) derives from a study of T cell responses to AZD1222 COVID-19 vaccine. CDR1 is SGHDT, CDR2 YYEEEE, per germline. This CDR3 is built from 16 residues. V gave up 2 bases and J gave up 2 bases, with 17 bases separating them. General study results and limits: There were mostly white British donors and more females than males, and clonal diversity was possibly underestimated. The span of vaccine-associated CD4 TCRs extended across spike, with dominance at 160-218 and 743-854. It was only a handful of AZD1222 recipients who were seropositive at baseline.

Method: immunoSEQ multiplex PCR; TCRdb's copy keeps in-frame clones and lacks some. The sample records 130,000 or so clones, 91% being singletons. This clone was counted once. Its specificity is unknown. The sequence was collected from an adult who received the MenACWY meningococcal vaccine as a control. This chain links TRBV5-6 with TRBJ2-7; D possibly uses TRBD1 or TRBD2 (5 bases each). The sample in question was peripheral blood, obtained 28 days after the second dose of the MenACWY control vaccine. The CDR3 nucleotides are TGTGCCAGCAGCTTCATGTGGGACGGGAATCCCTACGAGCAGTACTTC. This sequence encodes CASSFMWDGNPYEQYF.